The next 2 T cell receptor beta chains were all read from a single sample in a study of T cell responses to AZD1222 COVID-19 vaccine. The assay was immunoSEQ multiplex PCR, and TCRdb's table has in-frame clones only and misses some. The table lists under 110,000 clones, 85% to 90% of them singletons. This sample comprised peripheral blood, obtained on day 0 of AZD1222 vaccination. These receptors were obtained from an adult in good health.

The chain combines TRBV2 with TRBJ1-2, with D maybe TRBD1 (6 bases). Germline V gives CDR1 SNHLY, CDR2 FYNNEI. Trimming removed 6 bases at V and 7 bases at J, with 21 bases between. CDR3 length: 15 amino acids. The CDR3 sequence: CASSSTLSGAAGYTF. In DNA form, the CDR3 reads TGTGCCAGCAGCTCTACACTTTCAGGGGCGGCTGGCTACACCTTC.

The genes are TRBV7-3 and TRBJ2-7; TRBD2 matches 9 bases. The CDR3 totals 16 residues. The V and J ends lost 1 base and 5 bases, in that order; junction bases with no gene match: 9. Germline assignment: CDR1 SGHTA and CDR2 FQGTGA. The CDR3 nucleotides read TGTGCCAGCAGCTTAAGGCCGACTAGCGGAGGTCACGAGCAGTACTTC. Encoded protein: CASSLRPTSGGHEQYF.